This T cell receptor (beta chain) originates from a study of molecular identifiers for immune sequencing clone quantification. TCRdb independently ran MiXCR on the PCR reads; one entry per CDR3 protein. The sample contains approximately 93,000 distinct CDR3 sequences, around a quarter of which appear only once. This clonotype was seen many times. With 1 base clipped from V and 0 bases from J, the junction kept 3 bases outside the gene matches. The CDR3 sequence is 16 residues long. Germline-derived CDR1 and CDR2 are LGHNA and YSLEER. Sorting selected naive CD8 T cells with a CD8+CD4-CCR7+CD45RA+ phenotype.

The source is a human donor in good health. Some libraries in this study had Jurkat cell RNA spiked in. Sequenced input: naive CD8+ T cells from blood, with Jurkat cell RNA spiked in. Regarding subset: FACS-sorted CD8+CD4-CCR7+CD45RA+ naive T cells. The V and J genes are TRBV4-3 and TRBJ1-1, with TRBD1 identical over 9 bases. The CDR3 bases are TGCGCCAGCAGCCAAGGGACAGGGGTAATGAACACTGAAGCTTTCTTT. It translates to CASSQGTGVMNTEAFF.